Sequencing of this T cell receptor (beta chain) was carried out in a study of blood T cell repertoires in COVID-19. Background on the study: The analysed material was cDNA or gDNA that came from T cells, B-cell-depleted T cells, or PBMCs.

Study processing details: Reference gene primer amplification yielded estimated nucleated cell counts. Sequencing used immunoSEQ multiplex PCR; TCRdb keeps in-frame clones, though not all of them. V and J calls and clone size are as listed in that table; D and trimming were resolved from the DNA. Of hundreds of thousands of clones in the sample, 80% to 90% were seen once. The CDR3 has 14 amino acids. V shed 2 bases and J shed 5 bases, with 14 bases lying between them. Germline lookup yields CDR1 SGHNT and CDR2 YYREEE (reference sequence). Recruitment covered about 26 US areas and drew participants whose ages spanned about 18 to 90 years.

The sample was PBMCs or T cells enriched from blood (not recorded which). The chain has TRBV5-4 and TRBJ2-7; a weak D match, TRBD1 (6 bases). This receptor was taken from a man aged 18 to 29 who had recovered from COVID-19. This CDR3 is CASSFVRDNDEQYF. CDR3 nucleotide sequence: TGTGCCAGCAGCTTTGTCAGGGACAACGACGAGCAGTACTTC.